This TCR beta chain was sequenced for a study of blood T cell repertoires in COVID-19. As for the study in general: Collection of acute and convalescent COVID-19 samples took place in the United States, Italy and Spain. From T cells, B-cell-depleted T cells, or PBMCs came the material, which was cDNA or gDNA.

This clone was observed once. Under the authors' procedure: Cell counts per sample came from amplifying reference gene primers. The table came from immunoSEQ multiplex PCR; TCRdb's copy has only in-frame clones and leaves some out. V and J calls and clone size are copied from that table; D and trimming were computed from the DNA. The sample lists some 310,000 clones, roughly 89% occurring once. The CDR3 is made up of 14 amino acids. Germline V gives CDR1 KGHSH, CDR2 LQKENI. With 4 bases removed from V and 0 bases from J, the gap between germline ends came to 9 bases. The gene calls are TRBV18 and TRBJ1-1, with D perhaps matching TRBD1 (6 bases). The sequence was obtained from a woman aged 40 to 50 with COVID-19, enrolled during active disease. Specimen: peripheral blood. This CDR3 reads CASSRTALNTEAFF. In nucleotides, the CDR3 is TGTGCCAGCTCACGGACAGCGCTGAACACTGAAGCTTTCTTT.